One T cell receptor (beta chain) is described in this entry. Antigen specificity is unknown. Germline V lookup: CDR1 SEHNR, CDR2 FQNEAQ (reference sequence). The CDR3 spans 14 residues. Trimming left V 0 bases short and J 2 bases short, with 8 bases between. These data come from a study of T cell responses to AZD1222 COVID-19 vaccine. Study-wide points: CD4 TCRs associated with vaccination spanned spike, dominating at 160-218 and 743-854. The reported proportion of spike-specific TCRs targeting unmutated variant regions was nearly half. The study identified only five to seven AZD1222 recipients as seropositive at baseline. Clonal diversity may have been underestimated in mostly white British donors.

The repertoire was sequenced with immunoSEQ multiplex PCR; TCRdb's copy has only in-frame clones and lacks some. The table has about 150,000 clones, about 91% seen once. This TCR was sampled from an adult in good health. Sequenced here: peripheral blood, sampled on day 0 of AZD1222 vaccination. The chain is built from TRBV7-9 and TRBJ2-7; no firm D call. CDR3 sequence: CASSLADGAYEQYF. DNA of the CDR3: TGTGCCAGCAGCTTAGCCGACGGAGCCTACGAGCAGTACTTC.